The rows below give T cell receptor beta chains drawn from one sample of a study of T cell responses to AZD1222 COVID-19 vaccine. Assay used: immunoSEQ multiplex PCR; TCRdb lists only in-frame clones, some missing. Among 70,000 to 90,000 clones, approximately 89% were seen once, and the ten largest hold approximately 2.1%. This specimen consisted of peripheral blood, obtained on day 0 of AZD1222 vaccination. The receptors were sampled from an adult in good health. Each CDR3 is given with its conserved first and last residue. D genes are given only for firm matches. Clone sizes are given selectively: once, few, many, or a class where the clone is expanded.

abundance,v_gene,d_gene,j_gene,CDR3aa,CDR3nt
NA,TRBV19,NA,TRBJ2-2,CASSISRDRGGELFF,TGTGCCAGTAGTATATCCCGGGACCGGGGCGGGGAGCTGTTTTTT
NA,TRBV5-4,NA,TRBJ1-1,CASSLGGANTEAFF,TGTGCCAGCAGCTTGGGAGGGGCGAACACTGAAGCTTTCTTT
NA,TRBV18,NA,TRBJ1-4,CASSPGRNEKLFF,TGTGCCAGCTCACCAGGGCGGAACGAAAAACTGTTTTTT
NA,TRBV19,NA,TRBJ1-2,CASSLQGGGGYTF,TGTGCCAGTAGTTTACAGGGCGGAGGAGGCTACACCTTC
NA,TRBV7-6,NA,TRBJ2-2,CASTRAEDTGELFF,TGTGCCAGCACCAGAGCGGAAGACACCGGGGAGCTGTTTTTT
NA,TRBV5-8,TRBD1,TRBJ1-4,CASSLGTGVREKLFF,TGTGCCAGCAGCTTGGGGACAGGGGTACGCGAAAAACTGTTTTTT
NA,TRBV28,NA,TRBJ2-2,CASVELNTGELFF,TGTGCCAGCGTGGAATTAAACACCGGGGAGCTGTTTTTT
NA,TRBV18,NA,TRBJ2-2,CASSPGGENTGELFF,TGTGCCAGCTCACCAGGGGGAGAGAACACCGGGGAGCTGTTTTTT
NA,TRBV12-2,NA,TRBJ1-4,CASRLVSGRLNEKLFF,TGTGCAAGTCGCTTAGTCTCGGGCAGACTTAATGAAAAACTGTTTTTT
NA,TRBV3-1/TRBV3-2,TRBD1,TRBJ1-2,CASSSRTGSFSANYGYTF,TGTGCCAGCAGCTCAAGGACAGGGAGTTTTTCGGCGAACTATGGCTACACCTTC
NA,TRBV11-3,NA,TRBJ2-1,CASSSARYNEQFF,TGTGCCAGCAGCTCTGCCCGGTACAATGAGCAGTTCTTC
NA,TRBV11-3,NA,TRBJ2-2,CASSMESGELFF,TGTGCCAGCAGCATGGAGTCCGGGGAGCTGTTTTTT
NA,TRBV5-4,NA,TRBJ2-3,CASSSPITLNTQYF,TGTGCCAGCAGCTCCCCGATTACTTTAAATACGCAGTATTTT
NA,TRBV5-3,NA,TRBJ1-5,CARSFGRRIRPQHF,TGTGCCAGAAGCTTCGGACGCCGAATTAGGCCCCAGCATTTT
NA,TRBV2,NA,TRBJ1-5,CASRIQGNQPQHF,TGTGCCAGCAGGATTCAGGGGAATCAGCCCCAGCATTTT
NA,TRBV6-2/TRBV6-3,NA,TRBJ2-2,CASSYTLTGSGELFF,TGTGCCAGCAGTTACACGCTAACGGGGTCGGGGGAGCTGTTTTTT
NA,TRBV19,TRBD1,TRBJ2-7,CASSISGGEQYEQYF,TGTGCCAGTAGTATCTCAGGGGGCGAACAGTACGAGCAGTACTTC
once,TRBV7-2,TRBD2,TRBJ2-1,CASSLLAGGTYNEQFF,TGTGCCAGCAGCCTACTAGCGGGGGGCACCTACAATGAGCAGTTCTTC
NA,TRBV11-3,NA,TRBJ2-1,CASRGGPLNEQFF,TGTGCCAGCAGGGGAGGCCCCCTCAATGAGCAGTTCTTC
NA,TRBV2,TRBD1,TRBJ1-2,CASTSGQGARGYTF,TGTGCCAGCACCTCGGGACAGGGGGCGCGGGGCTACACCTTC
NA,TRBV27,NA,TRBJ1-4,CASSLYRRIHATNEKLFF,TGTGCCAGCAGTTTATATCGGAGGATACATGCAACTAATGAAAAACTGTTTTTT
NA,TRBV4-1,NA,TRBJ2-1,CASSQFRGSDEQFF,TGCGCCAGCAGCCAGTTCAGGGGTAGCGATGAGCAGTTCTTC
once,TRBV3-1/TRBV3-2,NA,TRBJ2-3,CASSQESSRGGADTQYF,TGTGCCAGCAGCCAAGAGAGTTCCAGGGGAGGGGCAGATACGCAGTATTTT
NA,TRBV9,NA,TRBJ2-2,CASSVAINGELFF,TGTGCCAGCAGCGTAGCTATTAACGGGGAGCTGTTTTTT